This is a list of T cell receptor beta chains from one sample in a study of T cell repertoires in cytomegalovirus infection. Their antigens remain unidentified. TCRdb reprocessed the reads via MiXCR and lists one record per CDR3 protein. The table has around 70,000 distinct CDR3 sequences, about 27% seen once. The material sequenced was CD8+ T cells from cultured PBMCs, taken from culture after CMV antigen stimulation. The receptor set was obtained from a human donor in good health (CMV status not recorded). Some clones in this sample may be carry-over from other donors' samples. The CDR3 runs from the conserved cysteine through the conserved F or W. Each record gives: D gene, clone size, J gene, V gene, CDR3 DNA, CDR3 protein. D genes are given only for firm matches. For some rows the clone size is stated as once, few or many, or as a class when expanded; others skip it.

d_call: NA
clone_size: few
j_call: TRBJ1-2
v_call: TRBV6-2/TRBV6-3
cdr3_nt: TGTGCCAGCAGTTACTCGAGAGAAGAGGGGTATGGCTACACCTTC
cdr3_aa: CASSYSREEGYGYTF

d_call: TRBD2
clone_size: few
j_call: TRBJ2-7
v_call: TRBV7-6
cdr3_nt: TGTGCCAGCAGCCCGCGGGGTAGCGGGCACACCTCCTACGAGCAGTACTTC
cdr3_aa: CASSPRGSGHTSYEQYF

d_call: TRBD1
clone_size: NA
j_call: TRBJ1-2
v_call: TRBV19
cdr3_nt: TGTGCCAGTAGTATGGACAGGGTTCGAGGCTACACCTTC
cdr3_aa: CASSMDRVRGYTF

d_call: NA
clone_size: many
j_call: TRBJ1-1
v_call: TRBV19
cdr3_nt: TGTGCCAGTAGTATTGGAGCAGCAACGAACACTGAAGCTTTCTTT
cdr3_aa: CASSIGAATNTEAFF

d_call: TRBD1
clone_size: NA
j_call: TRBJ1-5
v_call: TRBV20-1
cdr3_nt: TGCAGTGCTCCCGGGACAGGGGTAAATCAGCCCCAGCATTTT
cdr3_aa: CSAPGTGVNQPQHF

d_call: NA
clone_size: once
j_call: TRBJ2-7
v_call: TRBV7-2
cdr3_nt: TGTGCCAGCAGCTTTTCCGGGACGGCGGAGGAGCAGTACTTC
cdr3_aa: CASSFSGTAEEQYF

d_call: TRBD1
clone_size: few
j_call: TRBJ1-2
v_call: TRBV7-9
cdr3_nt: TGTGCCAGCAACAGGGGGCAAGGCTACACCTTC
cdr3_aa: CASNRGQGYTF

d_call: NA
clone_size: NA
j_call: TRBJ2-1
v_call: TRBV6-2/TRBV6-3
cdr3_nt: TGTGCCAGCAATAAATCCCCACAGTTAGCCTCCTACAATGAGCAGTTCTTC
cdr3_aa: CASNKSPQLASYNEQFF

d_call: NA
clone_size: many
j_call: TRBJ2-7
v_call: TRBV7-2
cdr3_nt: TGTGCCAGCAGCGCACGGAGCTCCTACGAGCAGTACTTC
cdr3_aa: CASSARSSYEQYF

d_call: TRBD2
clone_size: many
j_call: TRBJ2-5
v_call: TRBV7-2
cdr3_nt: TGTGCCAGCAGCTTCCCGGGACTAGCGGGCCAAGAGACCCAGTACTTC
cdr3_aa: CASSFPGLAGQETQYF

d_call: NA
clone_size: NA
j_call: TRBJ2-3
v_call: TRBV7-8
cdr3_nt: TGTGCCAGCAGCTTAGACAGGACTTCCTACACAGATACGCAGTATTTT
cdr3_aa: CASSLDRTSYTDTQYF

d_call: TRBD1
clone_size: few
j_call: TRBJ2-7
v_call: TRBV12-3/TRBV12-4
cdr3_nt: TGTGCCAGCAGTCCACGACAGGGATTGGGGTTTTCCTACGAGCAGTACTTC
cdr3_aa: CASSPRQGLGFSYEQYF

d_call: NA
clone_size: many
j_call: TRBJ2-2
v_call: TRBV7-3
cdr3_nt: TGTGCCAGCAGCGCGGGATTTCTCGGGGAGCTGTTTTTT
cdr3_aa: CASSAGFLGELFF

d_call: TRBD2
clone_size: few
j_call: TRBJ2-3
v_call: TRBV11-2
cdr3_nt: TGTGCCAGCAGCTTAGACCTAGCGGGGGGGCAAAATACGCAGTATTTT
cdr3_aa: CASSLDLAGGQNTQYF

d_call: TRBD1
clone_size: many
j_call: TRBJ1-4
v_call: TRBV7-2
cdr3_nt: TGTGCCAGCACCGCAACCGGACAGGGGTGGGAAAAACTGTTTTTT
cdr3_aa: CASTATGQGWEKLFF

d_call: TRBD1
clone_size: many
j_call: TRBJ1-2
v_call: TRBV7-2
cdr3_nt: TGTGCCAGCAGCTTTACAGGGGGCGCGAATGCTAACTATGGCTACACCTTC
cdr3_aa: CASSFTGGANANYGYTF

d_call: NA
clone_size: few
j_call: TRBJ1-1
v_call: TRBV12-3/TRBV12-4
cdr3_nt: TGTGCCAGCAGTTTACAGAAGTGGACTGAAGCTTTCTTT
cdr3_aa: CASSLQKWTEAFF

d_call: NA
clone_size: NA
j_call: TRBJ2-7
v_call: TRBV27
cdr3_nt: TGTGCCAGCTGGGTGGCAGGGTCCTACGAGCAGTACTTC
cdr3_aa: CASWVAGSYEQYF

d_call: NA
clone_size: NA
j_call: TRBJ2-3
v_call: TRBV15
cdr3_nt: TGTGCCACCAGCAGAGTACACACAGATACGCAGTATTTT
cdr3_aa: CATSRVHTDTQYF

d_call: NA
clone_size: few
j_call: TRBJ2-7
v_call: TRBV11-2
cdr3_nt: TGTGCCAGCAGCTTGGGCAGTCACGAGCAGTACTTC
cdr3_aa: CASSLGSHEQYF

d_call: TRBD1
clone_size: many
j_call: TRBJ1-3
v_call: TRBV30
cdr3_nt: TGTGCCTGGACGATAGGACAGGAGTTCCCCACCATATATTTT
cdr3_aa: CAWTIGQEFPTIYF

d_call: NA
clone_size: many
j_call: TRBJ1-1
v_call: TRBV7-2
cdr3_nt: TGTGCCAGCAGCTTGGGCAGGGTATGGAACACTGAAGCTTTCTTT
cdr3_aa: CASSLGRVWNTEAFF

d_call: NA
clone_size: medium-sized
j_call: TRBJ2-7
v_call: TRBV7-2
cdr3_nt: TGTGCCAGCAGCCCCACCGGACAGACTATATTCACCTCCTACGAGCAGTACTTC
cdr3_aa: CASSPTGQTIFTSYEQYF

d_call: TRBD1
clone_size: medium-sized
j_call: TRBJ2-7
v_call: TRBV7-6
cdr3_nt: TGTGCCAGCAGTGTAGGACAGGGGGCCCACGAGCAGTACTTC
cdr3_aa: CASSVGQGAHEQYF

d_call: NA
clone_size: many
j_call: TRBJ1-5
v_call: TRBV19
cdr3_nt: TGTGCCAGTAGTATAGCCGGGAATCAGCCCCAGCATTTT
cdr3_aa: CASSIAGNQPQHF

d_call: TRBD2
clone_size: few
j_call: TRBJ2-3
v_call: TRBV7-9
cdr3_nt: TGTGCCAGCAGCTTTTTCGGGGGGAACACAGATACGCAGTATTTT
cdr3_aa: CASSFFGGNTDTQYF

d_call: NA
clone_size: many
j_call: TRBJ2-3
v_call: TRBV6-4
cdr3_nt: TGTGCCAGCAGTGACTCTCCTCCCGGTGGTGGCACAGATACGCAGTATTTT
cdr3_aa: CASSDSPPGGGTDTQYF

d_call: NA
clone_size: many
j_call: TRBJ2-3
v_call: TRBV19
cdr3_nt: TGTGCCAGTAGTATGGGTAGCGAGCACACAGATACGCAGTATTTT
cdr3_aa: CASSMGSEHTDTQYF

d_call: TRBD1
clone_size: few
j_call: TRBJ1-4
v_call: TRBV7-4
cdr3_nt: TGTGCCAGCAGCTCAATCGGACAGGATGAAAAACTGTTTTTT
cdr3_aa: CASSSIGQDEKLFF

d_call: NA
clone_size: NA
j_call: TRBJ1-5
v_call: TRBV9
cdr3_nt: TGTGCCAGCAGCGTAGGTGGGGAGGGTCAGCCCCAGCATTTT
cdr3_aa: CASSVGGEGQPQHF

d_call: NA
clone_size: few
j_call: TRBJ2-1
v_call: TRBV27
cdr3_nt: TGTGCCAGCAGTTTAAGACCTGATACCTACAATGAGCAGTTCTTC
cdr3_aa: CASSLRPDTYNEQFF

d_call: NA
clone_size: NA
j_call: TRBJ2-7
v_call: TRBV7-9
cdr3_nt: TGTGCCAGCAGCCCTTGGGACATTCCCTACGAGCAGTACTTC
cdr3_aa: CASSPWDIPYEQYF

d_call: TRBD2
clone_size: NA
j_call: TRBJ2-3
v_call: TRBV29-1
cdr3_nt: TGCAGCGTCACTCTCCCGCGGGGGGACACAGATACGCAGTATTTT
cdr3_aa: CSVTLPRGDTDTQYF

d_call: TRBD2
clone_size: NA
j_call: TRBJ2-1
v_call: TRBV6-2/TRBV6-3
cdr3_nt: TGTGCCAGCAGTTACGCCCTAGCGGGAGTTGACAATGAGCAGTTCTTC
cdr3_aa: CASSYALAGVDNEQFF

d_call: NA
clone_size: many
j_call: TRBJ2-1
v_call: TRBV7-9
cdr3_nt: TGTGCCAGCAGCCTAAGCGATAGCTCCTACAATGAGCAGTTCTTC
cdr3_aa: CASSLSDSSYNEQFF

d_call: TRBD1
clone_size: many
j_call: TRBJ2-7
v_call: TRBV6-1
cdr3_nt: TGTGCCAGCAGTGGGGACAGAAACTACGAGCAGTACTTC
cdr3_aa: CASSGDRNYEQYF

d_call: NA
clone_size: few
j_call: TRBJ2-1
v_call: TRBV4-1
cdr3_nt: TGCGCCAGCAGCCAAGACCCCAGTTTCCGCAATGAGCAGTTCTTC
cdr3_aa: CASSQDPSFRNEQFF

d_call: NA
clone_size: NA
j_call: TRBJ1-6
v_call: TRBV19
cdr3_nt: TGTGCCAGTAGTGCCAACTATAATTCACCCCTTCACTTT
cdr3_aa: CASSANYNSPLHF

d_call: NA
clone_size: many
j_call: TRBJ2-6
v_call: TRBV7-3
cdr3_nt: TGTGCCAGCAGCTTAAGAGGACACGGGGCCGGGGCCAACGTCCTGACTTTC
cdr3_aa: CASSLRGHGAGANVLTF

d_call: NA
clone_size: few
j_call: TRBJ2-7
v_call: TRBV15
cdr3_nt: TGTGCCACCAGTAGGTTATACGGTCGGGACTACGAGCAGTACTTC
cdr3_aa: CATSRLYGRDYEQYF

d_call: NA
clone_size: NA
j_call: TRBJ2-2
v_call: TRBV6-5
cdr3_nt: TGTGCCAGCAAGGGGAGCGACGGGAGTGCGAACACCGGGGAGCTGTTTTTT
cdr3_aa: CASKGSDGSANTGELFF

d_call: TRBD1
clone_size: many
j_call: TRBJ1-4
v_call: TRBV7-9
cdr3_nt: TGTGCCAGCAGGGGCCAGGGGGGGCTTAATGAAAAACTGTTTTTT
cdr3_aa: CASRGQGGLNEKLFF

d_call: TRBD1
clone_size: few
j_call: TRBJ1-5
v_call: TRBV27
cdr3_nt: TGTGCCAGCAGCTTGACAGGGGGTGGAAGTCAGCCCCAGCATTTT
cdr3_aa: CASSLTGGGSQPQHF

d_call: NA
clone_size: few
j_call: TRBJ2-3
v_call: TRBV7-4
cdr3_nt: TGTGCCAGCAGCTCAACGGAGCACTCCACAGATACGCAGTATTTT
cdr3_aa: CASSSTEHSTDTQYF

d_call: NA
clone_size: many
j_call: TRBJ1-5
v_call: TRBV7-2
cdr3_nt: TGTGCCAGCAGTCTATCTAAGAGGAGCTGGCAGCCCCAGCATTTT
cdr3_aa: CASSLSKRSWQPQHF

d_call: TRBD1
clone_size: once
j_call: TRBJ2-5
v_call: TRBV4-3
cdr3_nt: TGCGCCAGCAGCCAAGTGGACAGGGGTGGGGAGACCCAGTACTTC
cdr3_aa: CASSQVDRGGETQYF

d_call: TRBD1
clone_size: NA
j_call: TRBJ2-2
v_call: TRBV4-3
cdr3_nt: TGCGCCAGCAGCCCGTCCCGACAGGGCTCCGGGGAGCTGTTTTTT
cdr3_aa: CASSPSRQGSGELFF

d_call: TRBD1
clone_size: few
j_call: TRBJ1-1
v_call: TRBV28
cdr3_nt: TGTGCCAGCAGTCCTGAGAGGGACAGAAACACTGAAGCTTTCTTT
cdr3_aa: CASSPERDRNTEAFF

d_call: TRBD1
clone_size: few
j_call: TRBJ2-2
v_call: TRBV7-2
cdr3_nt: TGTGCCAGCAGCACCCGGACAGGCGCCACCGGGGAGCTGTTTTTT
cdr3_aa: CASSTRTGATGELFF

d_call: TRBD1
clone_size: many
j_call: TRBJ1-1
v_call: TRBV4-2
cdr3_nt: TGTGCCAGCAGCCAGGGTTCGCAGGGGGCTGAAGCTTTCTTT
cdr3_aa: CASSQGSQGAEAFF

d_call: NA
clone_size: NA
j_call: TRBJ2-1
v_call: TRBV10-2
cdr3_nt: TGCGCCAGCAGAACCGGGAATGAGCAGTTCTTC
cdr3_aa: CASRTGNEQFF

d_call: NA
clone_size: NA
j_call: TRBJ2-3
v_call: TRBV10-3
cdr3_nt: TGTGCCATCAGTCATGGTGGGGGCAGCACAGATACGCAGTATTTC
cdr3_aa: CAISHGGGSTDTQYF

d_call: NA
clone_size: NA
j_call: TRBJ2-3
v_call: TRBV4-2
cdr3_nt: TGTGCCAGCAGCCCGAGGGCGGGGAGGACAGATACGCAGTATTTT
cdr3_aa: CASSPRAGRTDTQYF

d_call: TRBD2
clone_size: NA
j_call: TRBJ2-2
v_call: TRBV18
cdr3_nt: TGTGCCAGCTCACCACTGAGGCCGGGGGGAACCGGGGAGCTGTTTTTT
cdr3_aa: CASSPLRPGGTGELFF

d_call: NA
clone_size: many
j_call: TRBJ1-5
v_call: TRBV4-1
cdr3_nt: TGCGCCAGCAGCCAAGATCGGGGCCTTCGTTGGGGAGAGCCCCAGCATTTT
cdr3_aa: CASSQDRGLRWGEPQHF

d_call: NA
clone_size: few
j_call: TRBJ2-7
v_call: TRBV6-6
cdr3_nt: TGTGCCAGCAGTTACTTGGGTCGCGAGCAGTACTTC
cdr3_aa: CASSYLGREQYF

d_call: TRBD1
clone_size: NA
j_call: TRBJ1-1
v_call: TRBV9
cdr3_nt: TGTGCCAGCAGCGAGGGGGCAACTGAAGCTTTCTTT
cdr3_aa: CASSEGATEAFF

d_call: TRBD2
clone_size: few
j_call: TRBJ2-2
v_call: TRBV6-5
cdr3_nt: TGTGCCAGCAGTTACGTTAAGCTAGCGGGGGGCGAGACCGGGGAGCTGTTTTTT
cdr3_aa: CASSYVKLAGGETGELFF

d_call: TRBD2
clone_size: many
j_call: TRBJ2-3
v_call: TRBV28
cdr3_nt: TGTGCCAGCAGTTCCCTCCTTGGAGCGGGAGATGCAGATACGCAGTATTTT
cdr3_aa: CASSSLLGAGDADTQYF